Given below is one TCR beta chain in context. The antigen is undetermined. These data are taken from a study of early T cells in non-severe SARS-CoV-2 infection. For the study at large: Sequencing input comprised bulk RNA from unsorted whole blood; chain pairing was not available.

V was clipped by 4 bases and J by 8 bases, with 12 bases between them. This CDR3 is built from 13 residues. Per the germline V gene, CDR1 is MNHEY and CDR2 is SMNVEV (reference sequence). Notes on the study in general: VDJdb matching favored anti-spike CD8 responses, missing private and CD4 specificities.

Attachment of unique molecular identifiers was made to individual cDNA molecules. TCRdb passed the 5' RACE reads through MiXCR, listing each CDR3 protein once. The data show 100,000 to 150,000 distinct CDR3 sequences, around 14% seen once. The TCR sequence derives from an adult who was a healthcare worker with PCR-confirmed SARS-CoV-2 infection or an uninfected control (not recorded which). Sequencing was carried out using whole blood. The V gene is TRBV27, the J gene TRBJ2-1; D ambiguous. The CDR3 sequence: CASSSFRSDEQFF. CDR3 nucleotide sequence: TGTGCCAGCAGTTCTTTCAGATCGGATGAGCAGTTCTTC.